This TCR beta chain was documented in a study of T-cell memory formation after mild COVID-19. For the study at large: Clustering of TCRs was largely donor specific.

TCRdb re-called the 5' RACE reads through MiXCR, storing one row per CDR3 protein. The repertoire holds tens of thousands of distinct CDR3 sequences, with roughly 8% as singletons. This clonotype has only a few counts. The antigen remains undetermined. Study results and caveats: Still unconfirmed is whether the second-wave clones peaking on day 37 recognized SARS-CoV-2. Memory from before infection featured some responding clones, which suggests cross-reactive memory joined.

Germline V gives CDR1 SGHRS, CDR2 YFSETQ. The CDR3 is 15 amino acids. J was trimmed by 6 bases and V by 4 bases; bases with no gene match: 10. J is TRBJ2-3 and V is TRBV5-1, with 8 positions matching TRBD2. This TCR derives from a man between 18 and 35 years old who had mild COVID-19 (a few samples of this study predate the infection). Cell type and time point are not known. Specimen: PBMCs or a T cell subset sorted from them (not recorded which). The CDR3 reads CASSRTGGPSDTQYF. DNA of the CDR3: TGCGCCAGCAGCCGTACGGGGGGGCCGTCGGATACGCAGTATTTT.